The text below deals with one T cell receptor beta chain. No cognate antigen has been identified for it. Base-call qualities are not available, and no considerably larger clone is one nucleotide away. The data were obtained in a study of OX40 agonist ivuxolimab in advanced cancers. With respect to the entire study: Ivuxolimab was an agonistic, fully human IgG2 monoclonal antibody directed against OX40 (CD134), a costimulatory receptor. The purpose of peripheral TCRbeta sequencing was to test whether ivuxolimab changed TCR sequence diversity and led to clonal T-cell expansion. Intravenous ivuxolimab was administered to patients every 2 weeks at six dose levels: 0.01, 0.1, 0.3, 1.5, 3 and 10 mg/kg. A male proportion of under 85% and a mean age of about 60 years, ranging from 23 to 79, were recorded for the dose-escalation cohort. The monotherapy dose-escalation portion (N of about 49 patients) of the phase I ivuxolimab trial is reported in the paper. Partial responses were achieved by three dose-escalation patients, of whom one had hepatocellular carcinoma and two had cutaneous melanoma. Among the roughly 54 dose-escalation patients, some 20 had hepatocellular carcinoma, approximately 15 melanoma, 9 renal cell carcinoma and 9 head and neck cancer. Prior anti-PD-1, anti-PD-L1 or anti-CTLA-4 therapy was permitted, and checkpoint inhibitors had been received by roughly 42% of dose-escalation patients.

The trial excluded patients who had a history of autoimmune disease or who were on systemic immunosuppression. Peripheral blood for TCR sequencing was drawn from every dose cohort at baseline, at cycle 4 day 1 and at cycle 7 day 1. The samples were taken from a phase I, first-in-human, multicenter, open-label dose-escalation trial of ivuxolimab. Adults with locally advanced or metastatic melanoma, renal cell, hepatocellular, or head and neck squamous cell carcinoma were enrolled in the trial. Before TCR sequencing, CD4+ and CD8+ T cells were separately sorted from peripheral blood. To sequence the TCRbeta CDR3 region, genomic DNA was isolated from the sorted cells. The immunoSEQ Assay was used to sequence the TCRbeta CDR3 regions. TCRdb retrieved this table from immuneACCESS and kept in-frame rearrangements only. Not all clones are present; in checked studies, unresolved V genes account for under half, and no reason is known for the remainder. The sample table lists tens of thousands of clones, 65% to 85% of them with a count of one. Together, the top ten hold 1% of the sample.

Here is what the overall study found, with its caveats: Which antigens the clonally expanded peripheral T cells were specific for was not determined. Low levels of normalized T-cell clonal expansion were also shown by some nonresponding patients. Clonal expansion of both CD4+ and CD8+ blood T cells was observed from baseline to week 6 at doses 0.1 to 3.0 mg/kg. After ivuxolimab, more expanded clones were found on average in CD8+ T cells than in CD4+ T cells. Partial responders in the 0.1-3.0 mg/kg groups had among the lowest normalized peripheral clonal expansion, especially among CD8+ T cells.

Counted from cysteine to phenylalanine, this CDR3 has 15 amino acids. Only the CDR3 part of the read is kept: 45 bases, read in frame from the first base. The germline V gene encodes CDR1 SGHVS and CDR2 FQNEAQ. Trimming costs V 1 base and J 5 bases, and their ends lie 15 bases apart. This specimen consisted of CD4+ or CD8+ T cells sorted from blood, obtained in a trial of the OX40 agonist ivuxolimab. This sequence was found in an adult with an advanced solid tumor such as melanoma, head and neck, liver or kidney cancer. This chain is built from TRBV7-8 and TRBJ2-7; the D gene is perhaps TRBD2, from 7 matching bases. At the DNA level, the sequence is TGTGCCAGCAGCTTAGGGAGGGGGGGCCTCGACGAGCAGTACTTC. The translation is CASSLGRGGLDEQYF.